A selection of T cell receptor beta chains follows, all from one sample in a study of blood T cell repertoires in COVID-19. Repertoires were generated with immunoSEQ multiplex PCR, while TCRdb's copy carries only in-frame clones and drops some. The sample records 88,000 or so clones, about 85% being singletons. Sequences were obtained from peripheral blood. The receptors were gathered from a man in his 60s with acute or convalescent COVID-19. CDR3s include the opening cysteine and the closing phenylalanine or tryptophan. D genes are given only for firm matches. The size entry is marked missing in some rows and otherwise reads once, few, many or a size class.

size,D,J,V,CDR3,DNA
.,TRBD1,TRBJ1-1,TRBV13,CASSRGGLGGRTEAFF,TGTGCCAGCAGCCGAGGGGGCCTCGGGGGTAGGACTGAAGCTTTCTTT
.,.,TRBJ1-6,TRBV5-1,CASSPHYNSPLHF,TGCGCCAGCAGTCCACATTATAATTCACCCCTCCACTTT
.,.,TRBJ2-3,TRBV6-5,CASSSRQVWDEDTQYF,TGTGCCAGCAGTTCACGACAGGTATGGGATGAAGATACGCAGTATTTT
.,TRBD2,TRBJ2-1,TRBV30,CAWMKLAGYNEQFF,TGTGCCTGGATGAAACTAGCGGGATACAATGAGCAGTTCTTC
.,TRBD1,TRBJ1-2,TRBV30,CAWRDRGRLGYTF,TGTGCCTGGAGGGACAGGGGGCGACTTGGCTACACCTTC
.,TRBD1,TRBJ1-2,TRBV9,CASSVTTGVYGYTF,TGTGCCAGCAGCGTAACGACAGGGGTCTATGGCTACACCTTC
.,TRBD2,TRBJ2-7,TRBV19,CASRMRLADSYEQYF,TGTGCCAGTAGGATGAGACTAGCGGACTCCTACGAGCAGTACTTC
.,TRBD2,TRBJ2-3,TRBV5-1,CASSLVLAGVGDTQYF,TGCGCCAGCAGCTTGGTGCTAGCGGGGGTAGGGGATACGCAGTATTTT
.,.,TRBJ2-6,TRBV6-5,CASRQTGGANVLTF,TGTGCCAGCAGGCAAACAGGGGGGGCCAACGTCCTGACTTTC
.,.,TRBJ2-7,TRBV14,CASSHTGRAGEQYF,TGTGCCAGCAGCCACACAGGCAGGGCAGGCGAGCAGTACTTC
.,.,TRBJ2-3,TRBV5-1,CASSLDRGKADTQYF,TGCGCCAGCAGCTTGGATAGGGGCAAGGCAGATACGCAGTATTTT
.,TRBD1,TRBJ2-7,TRBV3-1/TRBV3-2,CASSRRDRGVYEQYF,TGTGCCAGCAGCCGCCGGGACAGGGGTGTATACGAGCAGTACTTC
.,.,TRBJ1-2,TRBV7-9,CASIPRQNYGYTF,TGTGCCAGCATCCCGAGACAGAACTATGGCTACACCTTC
.,TRBD1,TRBJ2-1,TRBV12-5,CASAYLTGGDNEQFF,TGTGCTAGTGCCTATCTGACAGGGGGGGACAATGAGCAGTTCTTC
once,.,TRBJ1-2,TRBV6-6,CASSFTVPVDYGYTF,TGTGCCAGCAGTTTTACAGTCCCGGTGGACTATGGCTACACCTTC
.,.,TRBJ2-7,TRBV7-9,CASSPRVDTYEQYF,TGTGCCAGCAGCCCCAGGGTCGATACCTACGAGCAGTACTTC
.,TRBD1,TRBJ2-7,TRBV6-5,CASSYGQGTREQYF,TGTGCCAGCAGTTACGGACAGGGTACAAGGGAGCAGTACTTC
.,TRBD1,TRBJ2-7,TRBV3-1/TRBV3-2,CASSPRGQGGYEQYF,TGTGCCAGCAGCCCCAGGGGACAGGGGGGGTACGAGCAGTACTTC
.,.,TRBJ2-3,TRBV2,CASSEWLSHTQYF,TGTGCCAGCAGTGAATGGCTTTCACATACGCAGTATTTT
.,TRBD1,TRBJ1-4,TRBV2,CASRGDRGRGEKLFF,TGTGCCAGCAGGGGAGACAGGGGGCGCGGGGAAAAACTGTTTTTT
once,TRBD1,TRBJ2-1,TRBV9,CASSKPGQGIEQFF,TGTGCCAGCAGCAAACCGGGACAGGGTATTGAGCAGTTCTTC
.,.,TRBJ2-3,TRBV24-1,CATSSGASTDTQYF,TGTGCCACCAGTAGCGGCGCTAGCACAGATACGCAGTATTTT
.,TRBD2,TRBJ2-1,TRBV7-8,CASSPTSGGANNEQFF,TGTGCCAGCAGCCCGACTAGCGGGGGGGCCAACAATGAGCAGTTCTTC
.,.,TRBJ1-1,TRBV18,CASSPTRGWDTEAFF,TGTGCCAGCTCACCAACGAGGGGGTGGGACACTGAAGCTTTCTTT
.,.,TRBJ2-1,TRBV19,CASSIFLLDEQFF,TGTGCCAGTAGTATATTCCTTCTAGATGAGCAGTTCTTC
.,.,TRBJ2-1,TRBV4-1,CASSHPGGSHNEQFF,TGCGCCAGCAGCCACCCCGGGGGTAGCCACAATGAGCAGTTCTTC
.,.,TRBJ2-7,TRBV2,CASSERSPGHQTYEQYF,TGTGCCAGCAGTGAAAGGTCCCCGGGACACCAAACCTACGAGCAGTACTTC